The clone carrying this TCR beta chain was recorded a few times. Amplification of TCR beta used genomic DNA extracted from peripheral blood. This sample is part of a study of T cell repertoires in aging, cancer and after chemotherapy. Study information: Patients with glioblastoma brain tumors were sampled before and after temozolomide-based therapy.

Multiplex touch-down PCR with TRB-A/B primers amplified rearranged V-D-J TRB sequences. A single record per CDR3 protein comes from TCRdb applying MiXCR to the multiplex PCR reads. This sample yields a few thousand distinct CDR3 sequences, of which more than 50% are seen a single time; about 3.9% belongs to the top ten. With 0 bases removed from V and 1 base from J, the gap between germline ends came to 16 bases. Germline CDR1 MNHEY, CDR2 SVGAGI. This CDR3 comprises 19 residues. Specimen: blood. This rearrangement joins TRBV6-5 to TRBJ1-6; D is uncertain. This clonotype originated in a human donor with a solid tumor. In DNA, the CDR3 is TGTGCCAGCAGTTACTCCTTGGTGGAAGGCGGATCCTATAATTCACCCCTCCACTTT. It translates to CASSYSLVEGGSYNSPLHF.